The present T cell receptor (beta chain) was sequenced within a study of T cells in Graves' hyperthyroidism and ophthalmopathy. Study-level results: Stable hyperthyroidism was told apart from ophthalmopathy by a model built on 13 V-J features.

Exclusion of patients followed from uncontrolled infection, other autoimmune disease, pregnancy or lactation. This CDR3 region has 14 residues. Germline CDR1 MDHEN, CDR2 SYDVKM. The table lists this clonotype with many counts. Its antigen is still unknown. Relative to the germline gene, one junction end is altered; a read error may explain this. RNA transcripts gave rise to amplified TCR beta CDR3 regions. The primer set for the first-round RT-PCR of the TCR CDR3 was HTBI. Using its own MiXCR run on the multiplex PCR reads, TCRdb lists one record per CDR3 protein. The repertoire has a few hundred thousand distinct CDR3 sequences, around 45% of them found once; the top ten carry roughly 20%.

V usage is TRBV28 and J usage is TRBJ1-5; unclear D gene. The TCR was taken from an adult woman with Graves' disease, either hyperthyroidism or ophthalmopathy (not recorded which). Material for sequencing was peripheral blood or thyroid tissue (not recorded which). CDR3 sequence reads: CASSLGRGNQPQHF. The CDR3 coding sequence is TGTGCTAGCAGCCTCGGACGGGGCAATCAGCCCCAGCATTTT.